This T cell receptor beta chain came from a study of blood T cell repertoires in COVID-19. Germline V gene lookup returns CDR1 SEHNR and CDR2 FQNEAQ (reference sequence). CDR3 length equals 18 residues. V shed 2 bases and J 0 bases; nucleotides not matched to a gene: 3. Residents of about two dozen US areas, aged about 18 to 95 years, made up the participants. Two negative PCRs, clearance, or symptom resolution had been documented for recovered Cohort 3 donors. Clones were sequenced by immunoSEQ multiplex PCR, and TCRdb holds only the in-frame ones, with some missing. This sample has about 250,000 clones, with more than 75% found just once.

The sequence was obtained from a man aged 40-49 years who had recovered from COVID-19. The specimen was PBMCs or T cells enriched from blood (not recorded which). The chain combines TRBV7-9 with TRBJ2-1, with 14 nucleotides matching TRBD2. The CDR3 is CASSLYGTSGSSYNEQFF. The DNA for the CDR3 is TGTGCCAGCAGCTTATATGGGACTAGCGGGAGCTCCTACAATGAGCAGTTCTTC.